These 13 T cell receptor beta chains were all obtained from the same sample, sequenced in a study of OX40 agonist ivuxolimab in advanced cancers. This table comes from immunoSEQ multiplex PCR, and its TCRdb copy is limited to in-frame clones, with some not included. The table lists 45,000 to 75,000 clones, roughly 83% of them singletons, with about 1% in the top ten. The sequenced sample was CD4+ or CD8+ T cells sorted from blood, obtained in a trial of the OX40 agonist ivuxolimab. Receptors were obtained from an adult with an advanced solid tumor such as melanoma, head and neck, liver or kidney cancer.

The rearrangement links TRBV10-3 to TRBJ2-7; D call uncertain. The CDR3 has 12 amino acids. Germline loops: CDR1 ENHRY, CDR2 SYGVKD. Deletions cut 2 bases from V and 6 bases from J, with 8 bases between. The CDR3: CAISESPVEQYF. CDR3 in DNA: TGTGCCATCAGTGAGAGTCCTGTCGAGCAGTACTTC.

The chain carries TRBV18 and TRBJ2-7; no clear D. Germline CDR1 KGHSH, CDR2 LQKENI. CDR3 length: 12 amino acids. Trimming removed 4 bases at V and 1 base at J, with 5 bases between. Written as DNA, the CDR3 is TGTGCCAGCTCACGGCGTTCCTACGAGCAGTACTTC. As protein: CASSRRSYEQYF.

The chain combines TRBV6-6 with TRBJ1-2, with unresolved D. The germline V gene encodes CDR1 MNHNY and CDR2 SVGAGI (reference sequence). This CDR3 region has 12 residues. V dropped 7 bases and J dropped 7 bases, with 13 bases sitting between them. CDR3 loop: CASKGVEGGYTF. The CDR3 bases are TGTGCCAGCAAAGGAGTGGAAGGTGGCTACACCTTC.

V and J are TRBV11-2 and TRBJ2-2; 9 positions match TRBD1. V trimming: 2 bases; J trimming: 6 bases; junction bases outside the gene matches: 4. The CDR3 sequence is 15 residues long. CDR1 and CDR2 (germline): SGHAT, FQNNGV. The CDR3 spells CASSLTGGGSGELFF. CDR3 sequence (DNA): TGTGCCAGCAGCTTAACAGGGGGCGGTTCCGGGGAGCTGTTTTTT.

V usage is TRBV5-4 and J usage is TRBJ2-7; D assignment may be TRBD1 or TRBD2 (5 bases each). Per the germline V gene, CDR1 is SGHNT and CDR2 is YYREEE (reference sequence). The ends were cut back, 5 bases at V and 2 bases at J, with 11 bases in the middle. The CDR3 runs to 13 residues. The CDR3 protein is CASRLGGAYEQYF. The CDR3 DNA reads TGTGCCAGCAGACTTGGGGGTGCCTACGAGCAGTACTTC.

The rearrangement joins TRBV5-6 to TRBJ2-3; 13 nucleotides agree with TRBD2. The CDR3 sequence is 17 residues long. With 3 bases clipped from V and 6 bases from J, the junction kept 10 bases outside the gene matches. Germline CDR1 reads SGHDT; CDR2 reads YYEEEE. The CDR3 DNA is TGTGCCAGCAGCTCCCCTACTAGCGGGGGGGCCAGGGATACGCAGTATTTT. It specifies CASSSPTSGGARDTQYF.

This chain uses TRBV2 with TRBJ2-3; 7 bases line up with TRBD1. CDR1 is SNHLY, CDR2 FYNNEI, per germline. V lost 2 bases to trimming and J lost 4 bases; unmatched junction nucleotides: 0. CDR3 size: 13 residues. CDR3 region: CASSEQGADTQYF. CDR3 sequence (DNA): TGTGCCAGCAGTGAACAGGGGGCAGATACGCAGTATTTT.

The chain combines TRBV28 with TRBJ1-2; weak D call: TRBD1 (6 bases). CDR3 size: 14 residues. V lost 7 bases and J lost 4, with 16 bases in between. The germline V gene encodes CDR1 MDHEN and CDR2 SYDVKM. The CDR3: CASILGGAGYGYTF. CDR3 nucleotides: TGTGCCAGCATCCTAGGGGGGGCTGGCTATGGCTACACCTTC.

The J gene is TRBJ2-1, the V gene TRBV5-1; D is possibly TRBD2 (7 bases). The germline V gene encodes CDR1 SGHRS and CDR2 YFSETQ. V was shortened by 6 bases and J by 7 bases, with 17 bases between the two germline ends. CDR3 size: 14 residues. The CDR3 region has the DNA TGCGCCAGCACGTGGCGGGGGCCCCGTAATGAGCAGTTCTTC. Translating it yields CASTWRGPRNEQFF.

The chain combines TRBV5-1 with TRBJ1-4, with unresolved D. The CDR3 has 13 residues. V was shortened by 4 bases and J by 5 bases, with 9 bases between the two germline ends. From germline, CDR1 is SGHRS and CDR2 YFSETQ. CDR3 sequence reads: CASSRGGNEKLFF. The CDR3 region has the DNA TGCGCCAGCAGCCGCGGAGGGAATGAAAAACTGTTTTTT.

The V call is TRBV30, the J call TRBJ1-1, with D tentatively TRBD1 (5 bases). Germline V gene data show CDR1 as GTSNPN and CDR2 as SVGIG (reference sequence). The CDR3 sequence is 13 residues long. Here the CDR3 reads CALERGQNTEAFF. In DNA form, the CDR3 reads TGTGCGCTGGAGAGGGGCCAGAACACTGAAGCTTTCTTT.

The J gene is TRBJ1-2, the V gene TRBV5-4; 7 nucleotides agree with TRBD1. Germline loops: CDR1 SGHNT, CDR2 YYREEE (reference sequence). The junction had 1 base not matched to a gene; V was cut back by 2 bases and J by 3 bases. The CDR3 runs to 13 residues. The CDR3 protein is CASSFDRDYGYTF. CDR3 sequence (DNA): TGTGCCAGCAGCTTCGACAGGGACTATGGCTACACCTTC.

This chain links TRBV28 with TRBJ2-7, with 9 bases matching TRBD1. CDR1 MDHEN and CDR2 SYDVKM come from the germline V gene. The junction had 10 bases not matched to a gene; V was cut back by 6 bases and J by 4 bases. The CDR3 contains 15 residues. CDR3 sequence (DNA): TGTGCCAGCAGGGTGCGAGGGACAGGGAGGTACGAGCAGTACTTC. It is translated as CASRVRGTGRYEQYF.